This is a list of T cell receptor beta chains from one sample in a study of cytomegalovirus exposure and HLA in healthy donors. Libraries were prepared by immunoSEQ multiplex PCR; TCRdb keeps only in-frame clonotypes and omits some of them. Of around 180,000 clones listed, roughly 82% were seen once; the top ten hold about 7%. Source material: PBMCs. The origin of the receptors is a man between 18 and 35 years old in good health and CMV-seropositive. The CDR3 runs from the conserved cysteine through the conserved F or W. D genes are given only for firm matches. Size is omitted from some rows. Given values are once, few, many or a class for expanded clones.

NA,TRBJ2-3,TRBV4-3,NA,TGCGCCAGCAGCCAAGACTCGGGGACAGATACGCAGTATTTT,CASSQDSGTDTQYF
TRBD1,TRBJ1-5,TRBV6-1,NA,TGTGCCAGCAGTGGGACAGGTCCGGGTCAGCCCCAGCATTTT,CASSGTGPGQPQHF
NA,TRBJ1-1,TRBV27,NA,TGTGCCAGCAGCCGAATGTGGGGGGACACTGAAGCTTTCTTT,CASSRMWGDTEAFF
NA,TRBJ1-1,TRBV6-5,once,TGTGCCAGCACCAGGGACACAATGCAGAACACTGAAGCTTTCTTT,CASTRDTMQNTEAFF
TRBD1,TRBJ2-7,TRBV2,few,TGTGCCAGCAGTGAAGCGGCCTGGGACAGGGCTCGCGAGCAGTACTTC,CASSEAAWDRAREQYF
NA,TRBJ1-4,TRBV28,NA,TGTGCCAGCATTGGGAGTCGGGAAAAACTGTTTTTT,CASIGSREKLFF
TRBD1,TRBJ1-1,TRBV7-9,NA,TGTGCCAGCAGGCTTGGACAGGGGTTGAACACTGAAGCTTTCTTT,CASRLGQGLNTEAFF
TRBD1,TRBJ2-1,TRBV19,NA,TGTGCCAGTAGCCCGGACAGGAGCTCCTACAATGAGCAGTTCTTC,CASSPDRSSYNEQFF
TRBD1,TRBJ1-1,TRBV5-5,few,TGTGCCAGCAGACGAGAGGGACAGGTGTACACTGAAGCTTTCTTT,CASRREGQVYTEAFF
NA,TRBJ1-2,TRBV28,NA,TGTGCCAGCAGTTTACGTAACTATGGCTACACCTTC,CASSLRNYGYTF
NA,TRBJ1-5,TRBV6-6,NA,TGTGCCAGCAGCCCACAGGGACATAGCAATCAGCCCCAGCATTTT,CASSPQGHSNQPQHF
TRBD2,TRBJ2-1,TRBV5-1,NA,TGCGCCAGCAGCTTGAGGGCGGGAGCTGGGAATGAGCAGTTCTTC,CASSLRAGAGNEQFF
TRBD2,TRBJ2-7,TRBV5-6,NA,TGTGCCAGCAGGCCGAGCCAGAGGACTAGCGCCTACGAGCAGTACTTC,CASRPSQRTSAYEQYF
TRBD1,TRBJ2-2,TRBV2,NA,TGTGCCAGCACCTCAAGGGACAGGCGGCTGTTTTTT,CASTSRDRRLFF
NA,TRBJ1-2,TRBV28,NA,TGTGCCAGCAAAGAACAGGCCAGGAACTATGGCTACACCTTC,CASKEQARNYGYTF
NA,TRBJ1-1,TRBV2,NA,TGTGCCTGGAGGGATGGGGTGGACACTGAAGCTTTCTTT,CAWRDGVDTEAFF
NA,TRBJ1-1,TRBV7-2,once,TGTGCCAGCTTACGAGGGAACACCGCGAACACTGAAGCTTTCTTT,CASLRGNTANTEAFF
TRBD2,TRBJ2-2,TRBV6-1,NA,TGTGCCAGCAGTGACGGGGGGATCGGGGAGCTGTTTTTT,CASSDGGIGELFF
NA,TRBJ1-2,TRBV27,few,TGTGCCAGCAGCCGCTCGCGGAATTCTAACTATGGCTACACCTTC,CASSRSRNSNYGYTF
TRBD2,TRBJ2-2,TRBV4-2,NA,TGTGCCAGCAGCCAAGATTGGAGACTAGCGGGAGAAGGCGCCGGGGAGCTGTTTTTT,CASSQDWRLAGEGAGELFF
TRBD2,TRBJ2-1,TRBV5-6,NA,TGTGCCAGCAGCTTGGATGGAGGGACTAGCGGACGAACGGGGTTCTTC,CASSLDGGTSGRTGFF
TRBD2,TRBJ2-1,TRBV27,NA,TGTGCCAGCAGTTTTGAAAGCGGGAGGATGTATGAGCAGTTCTTC,CASSFESGRMYEQFF
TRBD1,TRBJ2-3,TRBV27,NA,TGTGCCAGCAGTCTTATACCCGGGACAGGGGTGGCAGATACGCAGTATTTT,CASSLIPGTGVADTQYF
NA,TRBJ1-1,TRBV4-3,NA,TGCGCCAGCAGCCAAGGGGGGCACAGGGCGATGAACACTGAAGCTTTCTTT,CASSQGGHRAMNTEAFF
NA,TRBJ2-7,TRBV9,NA,TGTGCCAGCAGCGTAGGCACGGGTACCTACGAGCAGTACTTC,CASSVGTGTYEQYF
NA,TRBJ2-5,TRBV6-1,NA,TGTGCCAGCAGTGAAGGTCTACAGCCTAAGACCCAGTACTTC,CASSEGLQPKTQYF
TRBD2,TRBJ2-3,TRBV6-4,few,TGTGCCAGCAGTGACAGCGGGAGGGCCACAGATACGCAGTATTTT,CASSDSGRATDTQYF
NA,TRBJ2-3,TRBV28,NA,TGTGCCATCCAGACTGCACCTAGCACAGATACGCAGTATTTT,CAIQTAPSTDTQYF
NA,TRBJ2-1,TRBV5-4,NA,TGTGCCAGCAGCCAGACACCGTACAATGAGCAGTTCTTC,CASSQTPYNEQFF
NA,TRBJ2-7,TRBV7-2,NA,TGTGCCAGCAGCTTAGGGGGCAGCGAGCAGTACTTC,CASSLGGSEQYF
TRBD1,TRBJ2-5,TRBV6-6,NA,TGTGCCAGCAGCGATACTGGGGACAGGGAAGAGACCCAGTACTTC,CASSDTGDREETQYF
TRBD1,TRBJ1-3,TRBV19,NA,TGTGCCAGTAGGACGACAGGGGGCGAGAGAAACACCATATATTTT,CASRTTGGERNTIYF